This entry concerns a single T cell receptor (beta chain). Clones were sequenced by immunoSEQ multiplex PCR, and TCRdb holds only the in-frame ones, with some missing. The repertoire consists of approximately 330,000 clones, with about 87% occurring once and the leading ten covering approximately 10%. The trim removed 4 bases at V and 6 bases at J, leaving 7 bases unmatched. This CDR3 has 14 residues. Germline loops: CDR1 MGHRA, CDR2 YSYEKL. This entry is derived from a study of blood T cell repertoires in COVID-19. The overall study: In each case, the material was cDNA or gDNA derived from T cells, B-cell-depleted T cells, or PBMCs.

Sequenced: peripheral blood. This chain links TRBV4-1 with TRBJ2-3, with 7 bases lining up with TRBD2. This TCR was recovered from a man aged 25 to 45 with COVID-19, enrolled during active disease. The CDR3 DNA sequence: TGCGCCAGCAGCCCCGGGCAGGGAGGGGATACGCAGTATTTT. Amino acid sequence: CASSPGQGGDTQYF.